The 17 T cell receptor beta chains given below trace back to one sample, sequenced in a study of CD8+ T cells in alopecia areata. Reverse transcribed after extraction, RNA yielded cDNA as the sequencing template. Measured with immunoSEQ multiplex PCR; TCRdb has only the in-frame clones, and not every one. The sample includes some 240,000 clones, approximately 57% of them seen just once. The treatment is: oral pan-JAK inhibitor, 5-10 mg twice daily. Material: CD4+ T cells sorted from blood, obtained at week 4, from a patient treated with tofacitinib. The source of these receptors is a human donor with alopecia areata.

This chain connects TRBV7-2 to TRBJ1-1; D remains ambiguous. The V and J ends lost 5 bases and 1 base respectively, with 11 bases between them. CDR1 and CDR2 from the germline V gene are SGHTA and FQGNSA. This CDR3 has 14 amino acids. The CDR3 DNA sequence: TGTGCCAGCAGCGTCCCGTTGGCGAACACTGAAGCTTTCTTT. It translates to CASSVPLANTEAFF.

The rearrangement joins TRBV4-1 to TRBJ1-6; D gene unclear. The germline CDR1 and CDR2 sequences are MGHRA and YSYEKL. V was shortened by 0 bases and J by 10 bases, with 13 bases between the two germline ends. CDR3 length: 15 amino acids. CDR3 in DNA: TGCGCCAGCAGCCAAGATTTGAGGGCTGGGTCACCCCTCCACTTT. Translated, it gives CASSQDLRAGSPLHF.

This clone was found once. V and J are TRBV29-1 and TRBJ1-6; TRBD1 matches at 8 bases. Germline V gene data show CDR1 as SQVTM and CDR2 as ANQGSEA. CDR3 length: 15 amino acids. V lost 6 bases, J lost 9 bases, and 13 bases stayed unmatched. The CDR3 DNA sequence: TGCAGCGTCGCCGTGACAGGGGCGCCTGGTTCACCCCTCCACTTT. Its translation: CSVAVTGAPGSPLHF. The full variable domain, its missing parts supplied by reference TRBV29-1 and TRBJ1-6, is SAVISQKPSRDICQRGTSLTIQCQVDSQVTMMFWYRQQPGQSLTLIATANQGSEATYESGFVIDKFPISRPNLTFSTLTVSNMSPEDSSIYLCSVAVTGAPGSPLHFGNGTRLTVT.

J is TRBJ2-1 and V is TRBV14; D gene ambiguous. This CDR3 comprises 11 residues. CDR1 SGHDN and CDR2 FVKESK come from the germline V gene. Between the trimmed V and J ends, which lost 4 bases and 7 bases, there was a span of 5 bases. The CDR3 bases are TGTGCCAGCAGCCTTAAGAATGAGCAGTTCTTC. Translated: CASSLKNEQFF.

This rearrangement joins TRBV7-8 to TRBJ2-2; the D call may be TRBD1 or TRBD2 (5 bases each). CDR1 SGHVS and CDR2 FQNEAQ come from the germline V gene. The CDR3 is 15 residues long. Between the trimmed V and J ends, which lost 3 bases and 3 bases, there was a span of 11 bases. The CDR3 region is CASSFSGSDTGELFF. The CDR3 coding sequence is TGTGCCAGCAGCTTTTCAGGGAGTGACACCGGGGAGCTGTTTTTT.

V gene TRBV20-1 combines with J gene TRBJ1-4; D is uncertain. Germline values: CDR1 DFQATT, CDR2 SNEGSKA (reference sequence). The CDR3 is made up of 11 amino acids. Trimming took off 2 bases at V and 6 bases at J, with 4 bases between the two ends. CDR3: CSARMDEKLFF. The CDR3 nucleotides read TGCAGTGCTAGAATGGATGAAAAACTGTTTTTT.

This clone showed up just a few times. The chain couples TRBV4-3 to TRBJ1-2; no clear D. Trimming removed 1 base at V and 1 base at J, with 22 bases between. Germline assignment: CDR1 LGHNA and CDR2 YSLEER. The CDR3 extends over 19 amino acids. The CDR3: CASSQALRRSYADNYGYTF. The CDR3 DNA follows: TGCGCCAGCAGCCAAGCGTTAAGGAGATCCTACGCAGATAACTATGGCTACACCTTC.

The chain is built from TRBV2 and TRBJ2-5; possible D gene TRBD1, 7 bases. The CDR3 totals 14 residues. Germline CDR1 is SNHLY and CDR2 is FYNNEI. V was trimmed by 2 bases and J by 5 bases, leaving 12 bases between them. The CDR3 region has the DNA TGTGCCAGCAGTGAACTTTCAGGGGGGGAGACCCAGTACTTC. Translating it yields CASSELSGGETQYF. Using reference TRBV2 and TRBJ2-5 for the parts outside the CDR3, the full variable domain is EPEVTQTPSHQVTQMGQEVILRCVPISNHLYFYWYRQILGQKVEFLVSFYNNEISEKSEIFDDQFSVERPDGSNFTLKIRSTKLEDSAMYFCASSELSGGETQYFGPGTRLLVL.

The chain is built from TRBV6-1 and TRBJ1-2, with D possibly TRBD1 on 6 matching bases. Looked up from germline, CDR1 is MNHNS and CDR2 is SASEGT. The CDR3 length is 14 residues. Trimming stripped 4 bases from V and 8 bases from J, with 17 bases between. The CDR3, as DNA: TGTGCCAGCAGTGCACACACAGGGTCTAGCGGCTACACCTTC. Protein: CASSAHTGSSGYTF.

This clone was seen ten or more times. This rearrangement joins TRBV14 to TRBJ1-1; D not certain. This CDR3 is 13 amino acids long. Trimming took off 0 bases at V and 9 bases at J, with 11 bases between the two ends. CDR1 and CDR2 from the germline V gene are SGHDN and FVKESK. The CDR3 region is CASSQDDGSQAFF. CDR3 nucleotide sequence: TGTGCCAGCAGCCAAGATGATGGCAGCCAAGCTTTCTTT.

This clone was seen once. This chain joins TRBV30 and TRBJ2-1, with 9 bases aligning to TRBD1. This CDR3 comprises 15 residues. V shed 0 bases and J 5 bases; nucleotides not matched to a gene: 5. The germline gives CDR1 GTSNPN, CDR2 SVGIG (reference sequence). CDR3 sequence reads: CAWSVQGQGNNEQFF. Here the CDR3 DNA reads TGTGCCTGGAGTGTACAGGGACAGGGAAACAATGAGCAGTTCTTC.

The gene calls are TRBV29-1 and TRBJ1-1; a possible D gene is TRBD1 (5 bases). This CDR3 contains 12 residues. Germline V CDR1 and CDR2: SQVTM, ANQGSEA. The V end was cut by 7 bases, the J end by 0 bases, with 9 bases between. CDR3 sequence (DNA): TGCAGCGCTTGGACAATGAACACTGAAGCTTTCTTT. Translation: CSAWTMNTEAFF. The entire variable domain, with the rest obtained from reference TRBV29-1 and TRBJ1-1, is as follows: SAVISQKPSRDICQRGTSLTIQCQVDSQVTMMFWYRQQPGQSLTLIATANQGSEATYESGFVIDKFPISRPNLTFSTLTVSNMSPEDSSIYLCSAWTMNTEAFFGQGTRLTVV.

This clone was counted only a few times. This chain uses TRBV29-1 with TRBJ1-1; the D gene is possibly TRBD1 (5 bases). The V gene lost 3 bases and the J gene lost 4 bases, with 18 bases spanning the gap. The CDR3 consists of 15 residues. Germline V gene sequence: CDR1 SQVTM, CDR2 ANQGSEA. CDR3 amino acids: CSVDGGAGSGTEAFF. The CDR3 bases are TGCAGCGTTGACGGCGGGGCAGGGTCTGGCACTGAAGCTTTCTTT.

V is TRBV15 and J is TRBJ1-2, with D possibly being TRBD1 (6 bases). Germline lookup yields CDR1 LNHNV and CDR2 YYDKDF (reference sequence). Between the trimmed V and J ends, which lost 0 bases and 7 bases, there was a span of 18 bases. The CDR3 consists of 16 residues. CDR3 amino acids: CATSRDGTGMGSGYTF. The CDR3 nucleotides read TGTGCCACCAGCAGAGATGGAACAGGGATGGGTTCTGGCTACACCTTC.

CDR3 bases: TGTGCCAGCAGCGTTGACAGGGCTTTCTACTATGGCTACACCTTC. Translation gives CASSVDRAFYYGYTF. This chain connects TRBV6-5 to TRBJ1-2, with 7 nucleotides matching TRBD1. This CDR3 contains 15 residues. After removal of 6 bases from V and 3 bases from J, the junction contained 10 bases not matched to a gene. Germline lookup yields CDR1 MNHEY and CDR2 SVGAGI.

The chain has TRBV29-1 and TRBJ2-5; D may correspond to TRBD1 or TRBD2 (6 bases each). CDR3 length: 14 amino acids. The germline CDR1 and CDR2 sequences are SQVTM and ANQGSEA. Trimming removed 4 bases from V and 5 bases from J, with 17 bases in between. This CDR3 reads CSVGTRRGRETQYF. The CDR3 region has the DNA TGCAGCGTTGGGACTCGTCGGGGGCGGGAGACCCAGTACTTC.

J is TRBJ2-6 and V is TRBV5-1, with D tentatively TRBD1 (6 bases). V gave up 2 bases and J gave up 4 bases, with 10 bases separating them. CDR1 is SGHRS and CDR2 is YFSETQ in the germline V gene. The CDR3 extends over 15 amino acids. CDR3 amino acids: CASSFRGIGANVLTF. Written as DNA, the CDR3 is TGCGCCAGCAGCTTCAGGGGTATCGGGGCCAACGTCCTGACTTTC.